This T cell receptor (beta chain) appears in the sequencing data of a study of cytomegalovirus exposure and HLA in healthy donors. Remarks on this clone: Its antigen is as yet unknown.

Study conclusions and caveats: At a 0.05 false discovery rate, a later analysis found some 18,000 TCR beta sequences to be associated with HLA alleles. DRB1 showed the most TCR associations and HLA-C the fewest in a later analysis, as rates varied by HLA locus. As a later analysis showed, a missense DCLRE1C variant was linked to trimming of TCR beta V- and J-genes.

The PCR was carried out with 60 Vbeta primers and 13 Jbeta primers. TCRdb's copy holds only in-frame clones and misses some; the assay was immunoSEQ multiplex PCR. The profile covers about 140,000 clones, with 73% appearing a single time and roughly 1.3% taken by the ten largest. This clonotype was sampled from a woman aged 40 to 50 in good health and CMV-seronegative. The sequenced sample consisted of PBMCs.

CDR3 bases: TGTGCCAGCAGCCAAGGAGGACAGATAAGAACCAAAAACATTCAGTACTTC. This sequence encodes CASSQGGQIRTKNIQYF. This chain joins TRBV14 and TRBJ2-4, with D perhaps TRBD1 (6 bases). The CDR3 runs 17 residues. V lost 1 base and J lost 2, with 15 bases in between. The germline V gene has CDR1 SGHDN and CDR2 FVKESK.